What follows are 17 T cell receptor beta chains derived from one specimen sequenced in a study of monozygotic twins with inflammatory bowel disease. TCRdb derives one entry per CDR3 protein from the 5' RACE reads, leaving out DNA. The sample table sets out 350,000 to 500,000 distinct CDR3 sequences. Sequencing was carried out using blood. These receptors were taken from a human donor with ulcerative colitis or Crohn's disease, or a healthy co-twin of an affected twin (not recorded which).

The chain is built from TRBV5-1 and TRBJ1-5; TCRdb reports TRBD1, a call that lacks DNA to check it against. This CDR3 has 16 residues. Germline V CDR1 and CDR2: SGHRS, YFSETQ. CDR3 in amino acids: CASSPDGQGVGQPQHF.

The chain couples TRBV7-2 to TRBJ1-5; TCRdb selects TRBD1, and the lack of DNA leaves this call unchecked. The germline V gene encodes CDR1 SGHTA and CDR2 FQGNSA. This CDR3 has 15 residues. The CDR3: CASSSMGQLNQPQHF.

The chain links TRBV5-1 to TRBJ2-1; lacking DNA, the TRBD2 call made by TCRdb goes unchecked. Germline-derived CDR1 and CDR2 are SGHRS and YFSETQ. The CDR3 is made up of 16 amino acids. This CDR3 reads CASSLGIAGGPNEQFF. Using reference TRBV5-1 and TRBJ2-1 for the parts outside the CDR3, the full variable domain is KAGVTQTPRYLIKTRGQQVTLSCSPISGHRSVSWYQQTPGQGLQFLFEYFSETQRNKGNFPGRFSGRQFSNSRSEMNVSTLELGDSALYLCASSLGIAGGPNEQFFGPGTRLTVL.

V gene TRBV20-1 combines with J gene TRBJ2-3. The germline V gene encodes CDR1 DFQATT and CDR2 SNEGSKA (reference sequence). The CDR3 extends over 13 amino acids. The CDR3 loop reads CRAGASSTDTQYF.

The chain joins TRBV27 to TRBJ2-2; TCRdb's D call of TRBD2 is untestable without DNA. CDR3 length: 16 amino acids. Germline V lookup: CDR1 MNHEY, CDR2 SMNVEV (reference sequence). CDR3 region: CASRPTGPTMTGELFF.

The J gene is TRBJ2-2, the V gene TRBV4-1; TCRdb's assignment of TRBD1 cannot be checked, as there is no DNA. There are 15 residues in the CDR3. Germline CDR1 is MGHRA and CDR2 is YSYEKL. CDR3 residues: CASSRQGRDTGELFF.

This CDR3 is CASSEGAPTGEQYF. The chain joins TRBV5-1 to TRBJ2-7; with no DNA, the TCRdb D assignment of TRBD1 cannot be verified. The V gene's germline CDR1 is SGHRS and CDR2 YFSETQ. CDR3 length: 14 amino acids.

The chain links TRBV9 to TRBJ1-4. CDR1 is SGDLS, CDR2 YYNGEE, per germline. This CDR3 region has 15 residues. CDR3 region: CASSPRVATNEKLFF.

The rearrangement joins TRBV6-1 to TRBJ2-7. The CDR3 has 14 residues. CDR1 MNHNS and CDR2 SASEGT come from the germline V gene. CDR3 loop: CATIKAGELYEQYF.

The chain recombines TRBV24-1 with TRBJ2-2. The CDR3 is 13 residues long. Germline V CDR1 and CDR2: KGHDR, SFDVKD. Here the CDR3 reads CATMAANTGELFF.

The chain carries TRBV9 and TRBJ2-1; the TCRdb call, TRBD2, lacks DNA for checking. In germline, CDR1 is SGDLS, CDR2 YYNGEE. The CDR3 runs 15 residues. The CDR3: CASSSVAGWYNEQFF.

V is TRBV29-1 and J is TRBJ1-4; TCRdb outputs TRBD1, but without DNA this stays unchecked. The germline V gene encodes CDR1 SQVTM and CDR2 ANQGSEA. The CDR3 loop spans 13 amino acids. The CDR3 sequence: CSVTKGFNEKLFF.

The V gene is TRBV5-1, the J gene TRBJ2-2; as DNA is missing, the TRBD1 call by TCRdb cannot be tested. The CDR3 runs 14 residues. Per germline, CDR1 SGHRS and CDR2 YFSETQ. The CDR3 sequence is CATLRGPNTGELFF.

The chain links TRBV7-9 to TRBJ1-2; TCRdb outputs TRBD1, but without DNA this stays unchecked. There are 14 residues in the CDR3. From germline, CDR1 is SEHNR and CDR2 FQNEAQ (reference sequence). CDR3 sequence reads: CASSLNGGIYGYTF.

The rearrangement joins TRBV24-1 to TRBJ1-1; the D call of TRBD1 rests on TCRdb alone, since no DNA is present to check it. The CDR3 spans 21 residues. Looked up from germline, CDR1 is KGHDR and CDR2 is SFDVKD. CDR3 protein: CATSEDLNHPGTGGHDTEAFF.

The V call is TRBV12-3 or TRBV12-4, the J call TRBJ1-3. The CDR3 is 14 amino acids. The CDR3 reads CASSGRHSGNTIYF.

The chain couples TRBV10-3 to TRBJ1-1. The CDR3 consists of 12 residues. In germline, CDR1 is ENHRY, CDR2 SYGVKD. This CDR3 reads CAISESDTEAFF.